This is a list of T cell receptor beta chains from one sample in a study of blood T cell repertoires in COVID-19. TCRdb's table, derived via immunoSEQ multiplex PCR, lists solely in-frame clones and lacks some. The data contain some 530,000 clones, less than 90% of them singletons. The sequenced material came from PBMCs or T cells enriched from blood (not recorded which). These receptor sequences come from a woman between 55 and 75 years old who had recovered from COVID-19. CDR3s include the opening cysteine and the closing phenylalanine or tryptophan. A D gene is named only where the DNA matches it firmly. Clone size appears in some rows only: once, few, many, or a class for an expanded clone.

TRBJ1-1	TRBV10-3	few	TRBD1	TGTGCCATCAATTTGGGACAGGGGGGCACTGAAGCTTTCTTT	CAINLGQGGTEAFF
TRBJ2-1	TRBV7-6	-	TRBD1	TGTGCCAGCAGCTGGCGTAAGGGGGCGACTTGGGGATACAATGAGCAGTTCTTC	CASSWRKGATWGYNEQFF
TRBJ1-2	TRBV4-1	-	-	TGCGCCAGCAGCGACACCCGGATTCGGGGGAAGGACTATGGCTACACCTTC	CASSDTRIRGKDYGYTF
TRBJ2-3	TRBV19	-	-	TGTGCCAGTAGCGGACAAAGCATCACAGATACGCAGTATTTT	CASSGQSITDTQYF
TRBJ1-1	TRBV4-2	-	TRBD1	TGTGCCAGCAGCCAAGAGGGGACAGGCTCCAAGAACACTGAAGCTTTCTTT	CASSQEGTGSKNTEAFF
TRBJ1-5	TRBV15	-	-	TGTGCCACCAGCAACCGCACAGGGACAATTCCTAGCAATCAGCCCCAGCATTTT	CATSNRTGTIPSNQPQHF
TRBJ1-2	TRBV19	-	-	TGTGCCAGTAGTACGGGGGGAATTAACTATGGCTACACCTTC	CASSTGGINYGYTF
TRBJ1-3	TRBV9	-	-	TGTGCCAGCAGCGTAGCTACGGGTAACTCTGGAAACACCATATATTTT	CASSVATGNSGNTIYF
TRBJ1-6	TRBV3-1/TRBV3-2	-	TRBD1	TGTGCCAGCAGCCAGACAGGGGCGTCGGATTCACCCCTCCACTTT	CASSQTGASDSPLHF
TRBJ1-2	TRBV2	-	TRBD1	TGTGCCGGCTCCATCGACAGGGAGGGCTACACCTTC	CAGSIDREGYTF
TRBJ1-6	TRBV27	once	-	TGTGCCAGCAGTTTAATGGCAGGCGATACCCTTCACTATAATTCACCCCTCCACTTT	CASSLMAGDTLHYNSPLHF
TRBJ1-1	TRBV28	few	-	TGTGCCAGCAGTTTAAGGGCGCCTTTTACAGGGAACACTGAAGCTTTCTTT	CASSLRAPFTGNTEAFF
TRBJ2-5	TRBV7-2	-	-	TGTGCCAGCAGCTTTTCGGTAGCGGAGACCCAGTACTTC	CASSFSVAETQYF
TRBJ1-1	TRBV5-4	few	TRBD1	TGTGCCAGCAGCGCGGACAGGCAGAACACTGAAGCTTTCTTT	CASSADRQNTEAFF
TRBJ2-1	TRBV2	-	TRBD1	TGTGCCAGCACCCACCGGGACAGGGTTGGAGATGAGCAGTTCTTC	CASTHRDRVGDEQFF
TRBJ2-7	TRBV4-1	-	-	TGCGCCAGCAGCCAGCCGTTTTTGGGCCTCGAGGAGCAGTACTTC	CASSQPFLGLEEQYF
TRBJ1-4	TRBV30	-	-	TGTGCCTGGAGTCCGACTTCGGTTGCAACTAATGAAAAACTGTTTTTT	CAWSPTSVATNEKLFF
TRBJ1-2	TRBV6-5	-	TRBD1	TGTGCCAGCAGCCACGTTCCAGGGGGTAGTGGCTACACCTTC	CASSHVPGGSGYTF
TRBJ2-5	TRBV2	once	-	TGTGCCAGCAGAAGGGGTGAAGAGACCCAGTACTTC	CASRRGEETQYF
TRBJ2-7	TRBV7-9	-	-	TGTGCCAGCAGCCGCGGGTACGAGCAGTACTTC	CASSRGYEQYF
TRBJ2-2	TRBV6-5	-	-	TGTGCCAGCAGCCCCTCAGGGGTCACCGGGGAGCTGTTTTTT	CASSPSGVTGELFF
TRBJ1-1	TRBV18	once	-	TGTGCCAGCTCACCGGGCAGGATGAACACTGAAGCTTTCTTT	CASSPGRMNTEAFF
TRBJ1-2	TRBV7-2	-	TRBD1	TGTGCCAGCAGCTTGGGGGACAGGGTCCATGGCTACACCTTC	CASSLGDRVHGYTF
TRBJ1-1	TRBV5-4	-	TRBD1	TGTGCCAGCAGTCTAGACAGGGATGGCGAAGCTTTCTTT	CASSLDRDGEAFF
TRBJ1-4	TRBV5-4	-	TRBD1	TGTGCCAGCAGCTTGAGGGGGACAGGGGTTGAAAAACTGTTTTTT	CASSLRGTGVEKLFF
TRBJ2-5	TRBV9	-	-	TGTGCCAGCAGCAGGAGACAGGAATCAGAGACCCAGTACTTC	CASSRRQESETQYF
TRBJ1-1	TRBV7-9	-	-	TGTGCCAGCAGCTTAGTTGAGGGTTACACTGAAGCTTTCTTT	CASSLVEGYTEAFF
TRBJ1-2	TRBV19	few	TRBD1	TGTGCCAGTAGTTTGACAGGGGCCTATTATGGCTACACCTTC	CASSLTGAYYGYTF
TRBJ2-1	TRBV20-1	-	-	TGCAGTGTAGCGAGAGCCAATGAGCAGTTCTTC	CSVARANEQFF
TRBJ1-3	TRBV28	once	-	TGTGCCAGCAGTTTGAAGGGGGCTGGAAACACCATATATTTT	CASSLKGAGNTIYF
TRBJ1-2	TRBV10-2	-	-	TGCGCCTTACAGGGCACGGATTTTGGCTACACCTTC	CALQGTDFGYTF
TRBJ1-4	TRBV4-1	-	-	TGCGCCAGCAGTTATGAGGTCGGTGAAAAACTGTTTTTT	CASSYEVGEKLFF
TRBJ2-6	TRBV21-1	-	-	TGTGCCAGCAGCAAAGAGACTTTCTCTGGGGCCAACGTCCTGACTTTC	CASSKETFSGANVLTF
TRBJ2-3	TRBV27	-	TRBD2	TGTGCCAGCGGTACACTAGCGGGGGGCACAGATACGCAGTATTTT	CASGTLAGGTDTQYF
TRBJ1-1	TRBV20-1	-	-	TGCAGTGCCCCGGGTCTGGGTGAAGCTTTCTTT	CSAPGLGEAFF
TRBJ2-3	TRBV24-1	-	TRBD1	TGTGCCACCAGTGATTTGGACAGGGGCACAGATACGCAGTATTTT	CATSDLDRGTDTQYF
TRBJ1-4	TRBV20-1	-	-	TGCAGTGCTAGTCAGGGGTCCCATGAAAAACTGTTTTTT	CSASQGSHEKLFF
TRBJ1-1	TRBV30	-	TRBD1	TGTGCCTGGAAACAGGGGACCTATAACACTGAAGCTTTCTTT	CAWKQGTYNTEAFF
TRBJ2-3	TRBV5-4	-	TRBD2	TGTGCCAGCAATCCAATGAGCGGGGGGCGAGCAGATACGCAGTATTTT	CASNPMSGGRADTQYF
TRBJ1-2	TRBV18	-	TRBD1	TGTGCCAGCTCACCATCTACAGGGGGGGACTATGGCTACACCTTC	CASSPSTGGDYGYTF
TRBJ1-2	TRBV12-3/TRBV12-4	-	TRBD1	TGTGCCACCTCGGGGTCCAGGGGGTATGGCTACACCTTC	CATSGSRGYGYTF